The rows below give T cell receptor beta chains drawn from one sample of a study of cytomegalovirus exposure and HLA in healthy donors. Sequencing was performed with immunoSEQ multiplex PCR; in TCRdb, only in-frame clones are kept and a portion is missing. In the table there are approximately 140,000 clones, about 78% of which are singletons. Sequencing used PBMCs. These TCRs come from a human donor in good health. The CDR3 runs from the conserved cysteine through the conserved F or W. Clone sizes are given selectively: once, few, many, or a class where the clone is expanded.

clone size | J gene | V gene | CDR3 protein
- | TRBJ2-1 | TRBV7-2 | CASSLGSYNEQFF
- | TRBJ2-6 | TRBV28 | CASSDRALSSGANVLTF
few | TRBJ1-1 | TRBV28 | CASRSYDFMNTEAFF
- | - | TRBV11-1 | CASSFGAGGSYEQYF
- | TRBJ2-7 | TRBV6-5 | CASSLGAAGTYEQYF
- | TRBJ2-4 | TRBV14 | CASSPRPGGNIQYF
- | TRBJ1-3 | TRBV7-6 | CASSEPDRGLSAGNTIYF
- | TRBJ2-2 | TRBV5-8 | CASTHNLARVIFTGELFF
few | TRBJ1-4 | TRBV28 | CASSLSGGIMNEKLFF
- | TRBJ1-6 | TRBV30 | CAWRVDRASPLHF
few | TRBJ1-1 | TRBV4-2 | CASSRERTGGGNTEAFF
- | - | TRBV5-4 | CASSWGTGGYEQYF
once | TRBJ2-2 | TRBV7-2 | CASSLVRGQHRELFF
- | TRBJ2-7 | TRBV14 | CASLYEQYF
- | TRBJ2-7 | TRBV7-9 | CSSSPDTYEQYF
- | TRBJ2-7 | TRBV21-1 | CASSKEDRESGRSYEQYF
- | TRBJ2-3 | TRBV19 | CASSIDSDYTDTQYF
- | TRBJ2-7 | TRBV6-5 | CASSLTSTYEQYF
- | TRBJ1-6 | TRBV30 | CAWSVQRTENSPLHF
- | TRBJ1-6 | TRBV28 | CASSGVNSPLHF
- | TRBJ1-5 | TRBV5-1 | CASSPGQGSQPQHF
- | TRBJ2-5 | TRBV19 | CASSTGTTQRETQYF
- | TRBJ2-3 | TRBV19 | CASSSYSGVDTQYF
- | TRBJ2-7 | TRBV7-2 | CASSQGLAGNEQYF
- | TRBJ1-4 | TRBV6-1 | CASSEVVAGLEGEKLFF
- | TRBJ2-5 | TRBV5-6 | CASSLWAHALEGGETQYF
- | TRBJ2-5 | TRBV6-5 | CASSRTRMQETQYF
- | TRBJ2-7 | TRBV11-2 | CASSFGQGYEQYF
- | TRBJ1-1 | TRBV11-2 | CASSFQGATEAFF
- | TRBJ2-7 | TRBV28 | CASSPDRELFPYEQYF
- | TRBJ1-5 | TRBV6-5 | CASRSSGESNQPQHF
- | TRBJ2-2 | TRBV5-8 | CASSPRTSGVSGELFF
- | TRBJ2-1 | TRBV5-1 | CASSFTQSSYNEQFF
few | TRBJ2-7 | TRBV6-5 | CASSYQGTGHGEQYF
- | TRBJ2-1 | TRBV7-6 | CASSFRDSLYNEQFF
- | TRBJ2-3 | TRBV27 | CASSRGQRTDTQYF
- | TRBJ1-1 | TRBV29-1 | CSVAAQGNTEAFF
- | TRBJ2-7 | TRBV19 | CASSQNRVSEQYF
few | TRBJ2-5 | TRBV27 | CASSHKETQYF
- | TRBJ1-2 | TRBV25-1 | CASSEYTAGYGYTF
- | TRBJ2-1 | TRBV11-1 | CASSPWGGLAGGNRNEQFF
- | TRBJ2-3 | TRBV5-5 | CASSAQGTDTQYF
- | TRBJ2-3 | TRBV7-8 | CASSLRRGWDTQYF
- | TRBJ1-5 | TRBV6-6 | CASSQASVNQPQHF
few | TRBJ1-1 | TRBV19 | CASSIDLGLTGAATEAFF
once | TRBJ1-6 | TRBV5-4 | CASSWGTGINSPLHF
few | TRBJ2-2 | TRBV29-1 | CSVKSNTGELFF
- | TRBJ2-5 | TRBV6-5 | CASSYSVRSVETQYF
- | TRBJ1-4 | TRBV4-3 | CASSQLDRGREKLFF
- | TRBJ1-1 | TRBV2 | CASSDNISEAFF
- | TRBJ2-5 | TRBV7-8 | CATIPRGRGQETQYF
- | TRBJ2-3 | TRBV5-4 | CASSDASKSGLDTQYF
- | TRBJ2-2 | TRBV7-2 | CASSFPLAGANTGELFF